This is a list of T cell receptor beta chains from one sample in a study of Graves' ophthalmopathy and Graves' hyperthyroidism. TCRdb analysed the multiplex PCR reads with MiXCR anew, one entry per CDR3 protein. The table includes about 340,000 distinct CDR3 sequences, 17% detected once. Sample: peripheral blood. The receptor set was obtained from an adult man with Graves' ophthalmopathy. Both conserved end residues are part of each CDR3. The D gene is left open where the match is weak. Size values are once, few and many counts, or a class for expanded clones, and some rows have none.

v_call: TRBV28
cdr3_length: 14
j_call: TRBJ1-1
d_call: -
clone_size: -
cdr3_aa: CASTKPRGNTEAFF
cdr3_nt: TGTGCCAGCACCAAACCGAGGGGGAACACTGAAGCTTTCTTT

v_call: TRBV11-2
cdr3_length: 14
j_call: TRBJ1-1
d_call: TRBD1
clone_size: many
cdr3_aa: CASLRGRGSTEAFF
cdr3_nt: TGTGCCAGCCTCCGCGGCAGGGGGTCCACTGAAGCTTTCTTT

v_call: TRBV28
cdr3_length: 13
j_call: TRBJ2-7
d_call: -
clone_size: -
cdr3_aa: CASHGGNSYEQYF
cdr3_nt: TGTGCCAGCCATGGTGGGAACTCCTACGAGCAGTACTTC

v_call: TRBV2
cdr3_length: 14
j_call: TRBJ2-7
d_call: -
clone_size: few
cdr3_aa: CASRAGTSSYEQYF
cdr3_nt: TGTGCCAGCAGAGCCGGGACAAGCTCCTACGAGCAGTACTTC

v_call: TRBV27
cdr3_length: 18
j_call: TRBJ1-2
d_call: -
clone_size: many
cdr3_aa: CASSLRGPRNPRGYGYTF
cdr3_nt: TGTGCCAGCAGTTTACGAGGTCCTCGAAACCCGCGGGGATATGGCTACACCTTC

v_call: TRBV6-1
cdr3_length: 16
j_call: TRBJ1-5
d_call: -
clone_size: many
cdr3_aa: CASSEVPGYSNQPQHF
cdr3_nt: TGTGCCAGCAGTGAGGTCCCTGGATATAGCAATCAGCCCCAGCATTTT

v_call: TRBV28
cdr3_length: 14
j_call: TRBJ1-5
d_call: -
clone_size: many
cdr3_aa: CASRPSPSNQPQHF
cdr3_nt: TGTGCCAGCAGACCCTCCCCAAGCAATCAGCCCCAGCATTTT

v_call: TRBV6-1
cdr3_length: 15
j_call: TRBJ1-1
d_call: -
clone_size: many
cdr3_aa: CASFRGRTGGTEAFF
cdr3_nt: TGTGCCAGCTTTAGGGGAAGAACAGGCGGCACTGAAGCTTTCTTT

v_call: TRBV5-1
cdr3_length: 15
j_call: TRBJ2-5
d_call: TRBD2
clone_size: many
cdr3_aa: CASSFSGTSGETQYF
cdr3_nt: TGCGCCAGCAGCTTCTCCGGGACTAGCGGAGAGACCCAGTACTTC

v_call: TRBV5-1
cdr3_length: 14
j_call: TRBJ2-7
d_call: TRBD1
clone_size: many
cdr3_aa: CASSSGTEHLEQYF
cdr3_nt: TGCGCCAGCAGCTCCGGGACAGAGCACCTCGAGCAGTACTTC

v_call: TRBV28
cdr3_length: 13
j_call: TRBJ2-7
d_call: -
clone_size: many
cdr3_aa: CASRHSSGYEQYF
cdr3_nt: TGTGCCAGCAGACACTCGTCAGGCTACGAGCAGTACTTC

v_call: TRBV30
cdr3_length: 15
j_call: TRBJ1-1
d_call: TRBD1
clone_size: many
cdr3_aa: CAWSFTGAGTTEAFF
cdr3_nt: TGTGCCTGGAGCTTTACAGGGGCGGGTACCACTGAAGCTTTCTTT

v_call: TRBV4-2
cdr3_length: 16
j_call: TRBJ2-5
d_call: -
clone_size: many
cdr3_aa: CASSQAQAGKGETQYF
cdr3_nt: TGTGCCAGCAGCCAAGCCCAAGCGGGCAAGGGGGAGACCCAGTACTTC

v_call: TRBV27
cdr3_length: 14
j_call: TRBJ1-1
d_call: TRBD1
clone_size: -
cdr3_aa: CASSFATGHTEASF
cdr3_nt: TGTGCCAGCAGTTTCGCGACAGGGCACACTGAAGCTTCCTTT

v_call: TRBV6-5
cdr3_length: 15
j_call: TRBJ2-5
d_call: TRBD1
clone_size: many
cdr3_aa: CASSYSRDRIGTQYF
cdr3_nt: TGTGCCAGCAGTTACTCGCGGGACAGGATCGGGACCCAGTACTTC

v_call: TRBV20-1
cdr3_length: 14
j_call: TRBJ1-1
d_call: -
clone_size: many
cdr3_aa: CSAKGGQAHTEAFF
cdr3_nt: TGCAGTGCTAAGGGGGGGCAGGCTCACACTGAAGCTTTCTTT

v_call: TRBV20-1
cdr3_length: 14
j_call: TRBJ2-7
d_call: TRBD1
clone_size: many
cdr3_aa: CSARRQGVAYEQYF
cdr3_nt: TGCAGTGCTAGGCGACAGGGTGTTGCCTACGAGCAGTACTTC

v_call: TRBV12-3/TRBV12-4
cdr3_length: 12
j_call: TRBJ2-7
d_call: -
clone_size: -
cdr3_aa: CASSFREIEQYF
cdr3_nt: TGTGCCAGCAGTTTTAGGGAGATTGAGCAGTACTTC

v_call: TRBV2
cdr3_length: 19
j_call: TRBJ2-5
d_call: -
clone_size: many
cdr3_aa: CASSDPFGGGDGFQETQYF
cdr3_nt: TGTGCCAGCAGTGATCCATTTGGAGGAGGGGACGGTTTCCAAGAGACCCAGTACTTC

v_call: TRBV12-3/TRBV12-4
cdr3_length: 15
j_call: TRBJ2-2
d_call: -
clone_size: many
cdr3_aa: CASSFRQADTGELFF
cdr3_nt: TGTGCCAGCAGTTTTCGGCAGGCGGACACCGGGGAGCTGTTTTTT

v_call: TRBV6-4
cdr3_length: 17
j_call: TRBJ1-5
d_call: TRBD1
clone_size: many
cdr3_aa: CASTRGRGQGFSQPQHF
cdr3_nt: TGTGCCAGCACCCGAGGTCGGGGACAGGGTTTCAGTCAGCCCCAGCATTTT

v_call: TRBV7-9
cdr3_length: 11
j_call: TRBJ2-7
d_call: -
clone_size: many
cdr3_aa: CATGIFYEQYF
cdr3_nt: TGTGCCACTGGGATTTTCTACGAGCAGTACTTC

v_call: TRBV7-2
cdr3_length: 15
j_call: TRBJ2-7
d_call: -
clone_size: many
cdr3_aa: CASSSFGGRVDEQYF
cdr3_nt: TGTGCCAGCAGCTCGTTCGGGGGGCGAGTCGACGAGCAGTACTTC

v_call: TRBV30
cdr3_length: 16
j_call: TRBJ2-5
d_call: -
clone_size: many
cdr3_aa: CAWSDRRRSVQETQYF
cdr3_nt: TGTGCCTGGAGTGACCGCCGGCGCTCCGTCCAAGAGACCCAGTACTTC

v_call: TRBV5-1
cdr3_length: 13
j_call: TRBJ1-1
d_call: -
clone_size: many
cdr3_aa: CASSSSFHTEAFF
cdr3_nt: TGCGCCAGCAGCTCGTCGTTTCACACTGAAGCTTTCTTT

v_call: TRBV3-1
cdr3_length: 18
j_call: TRBJ2-5
d_call: TRBD2
clone_size: many
cdr3_aa: CASSQGWIVAGGPETQYF
cdr3_nt: TGTGCCAGCAGCCAAGGCTGGATTGTAGCGGGGGGGCCCGAGACCCAGTACTTC

v_call: TRBV6-1
cdr3_length: 12
j_call: TRBJ1-1
d_call: -
clone_size: -
cdr3_aa: CASSQGGLGAFF
cdr3_nt: TGTGCCAGCTCGCAGGGAGGGCTCGGGGCTTTCTTT

v_call: TRBV20-1
cdr3_length: 13
j_call: TRBJ2-1
d_call: -
clone_size: many
cdr3_aa: CSAGGVRIHEQFF
cdr3_nt: TGCAGTGCAGGAGGGGTTAGAATACATGAGCAGTTCTTC

v_call: TRBV20-1
cdr3_length: 13
j_call: TRBJ2-5
d_call: TRBD1
clone_size: few
cdr3_aa: CSATGQGVETQYF
cdr3_nt: TGCAGTGCGACGGGACAGGGAGTGGAGACCCAGTACTTC

v_call: TRBV6-2/TRBV6-3
cdr3_length: 15
j_call: TRBJ1-2
d_call: -
clone_size: many
cdr3_aa: CASTLRGGHRRSYTF
cdr3_nt: TGTGCCAGCACCCTCCGGGGGGGACACCGGAGGAGCTACACCTTC

v_call: TRBV6-5
cdr3_length: 16
j_call: TRBJ2-5
d_call: TRBD1
clone_size: -
cdr3_aa: CASSYSRQGAGETQYF
cdr3_nt: TGTGCCAGCAGTTACTCTCGGCAGGGGGCGGGGGAGACCCAGTACTTC

v_call: TRBV7-9
cdr3_length: 14
j_call: TRBJ1-2
d_call: -
clone_size: many
cdr3_aa: CASSFYSDNYGYTF
cdr3_nt: TGTGCCAGCAGCTTCTACTCGGATAACTATGGCTACACCTTC

v_call: TRBV27
cdr3_length: 13
j_call: TRBJ2-7
d_call: -
clone_size: many
cdr3_aa: CASSFSNSYEQYF
cdr3_nt: TGTGCCAGCAGTTTTTCCAACTCCTACGAGCAGTACTTC

v_call: TRBV11-2
cdr3_length: 14
j_call: TRBJ1-6
d_call: -
clone_size: many
cdr3_aa: CASSLDRVGSPLHF
cdr3_nt: TGTGCCAGCAGCTTAGACCGGGTGGGGTCACCCCTCCACTTT

v_call: TRBV12-3/TRBV12-4
cdr3_length: 15
j_call: TRBJ2-7
d_call: TRBD2
clone_size: few
cdr3_aa: CASSSGLAGGSEQYF
cdr3_nt: TGTGCCAGCAGTTCGGGACTAGCGGGGGGCAGCGAGCAGTACTTC

v_call: TRBV29-1
cdr3_length: 12
j_call: TRBJ1-2
d_call: TRBD1
clone_size: many
cdr3_aa: CSSLQGYYGYTF
cdr3_nt: TGCAGCTCACTACAGGGGTACTATGGCTACACCTTC

v_call: TRBV18
cdr3_length: 16
j_call: TRBJ2-2
d_call: TRBD1
clone_size: few
cdr3_aa: CASSPPTQGAPGELFF
cdr3_nt: TGTGCCAGCTCACCTCCGACACAGGGGGCGCCCGGGGAGCTGTTTTTT

v_call: TRBV6-1
cdr3_length: 14
j_call: TRBJ1-2
d_call: TRBD1
clone_size: many
cdr3_aa: CASSLTGGGYGYTF
cdr3_nt: TGTGCCAGCAGCCTCACAGGGGGTGGCTATGGCTACACCTTC

v_call: TRBV4-2
cdr3_length: 18
j_call: TRBJ2-2
d_call: TRBD2
clone_size: few
cdr3_aa: CASSPRSVLAGGTGELFF
cdr3_nt: TGTGCCAGCAGCCCCCGGTCCGTCCTAGCGGGGGGGACCGGGGAGCTGTTTTTT

v_call: TRBV12-3/TRBV12-4
cdr3_length: 13
j_call: TRBJ1-1
d_call: -
clone_size: -
cdr3_aa: CASIKNGATEAFF
cdr3_nt: TGTGCCAGCATCAAGAACGGGGCGACTGAAGCTTTCTTT

v_call: TRBV4-2
cdr3_length: 14
j_call: TRBJ1-1
d_call: -
clone_size: many
cdr3_aa: CASSQGREGTEAFF
cdr3_nt: TGTGCCAGCAGCCAAGGCAGGGAGGGCACTGAAGCTTTCTTT

v_call: TRBV20-1
cdr3_length: 14
j_call: TRBJ1-5
d_call: TRBD1
clone_size: many
cdr3_aa: CSATRTGGRQPQHF
cdr3_nt: TGCAGTGCTACCCGGACAGGGGGGAGGCAGCCCCAGCATTTT

v_call: TRBV28
cdr3_length: 15
j_call: TRBJ2-7
d_call: -
clone_size: -
cdr3_aa: CVSSTTGGNAYEQYF
cdr3_nt: TGTGTCAGTAGTACAACGGGCGGGAACGCCTACGAGCAGTACTTC

v_call: TRBV18
cdr3_length: 14
j_call: TRBJ1-5
d_call: -
clone_size: -
cdr3_aa: CASSPSVSNQPQHF
cdr3_nt: TGTGCCAGCTCACCGTCAGTGAGCAATCAGCCCCAGCATTTT

v_call: TRBV20-1
cdr3_length: 15
j_call: TRBJ2-5
d_call: TRBD2
clone_size: many
cdr3_aa: CSARDGREGQETQYF
cdr3_nt: TGCAGTGCTAGAGACGGGCGGGAGGGCCAGGAGACCCAGTACTTC

v_call: TRBV7-9
cdr3_length: 13
j_call: TRBJ1-5
d_call: TRBD1
clone_size: many
cdr3_aa: CASSGTGGKPQHF
cdr3_nt: TGTGCCAGCAGCGGCACAGGGGGCAAGCCCCAGCATTTT

v_call: TRBV20-1
cdr3_length: 13
j_call: TRBJ2-7
d_call: -
clone_size: -
cdr3_aa: CSARFTSRGEQYF
cdr3_nt: TGCAGTGCTAGATTTACTAGTCGGGGCGAGCAGTACTTC

v_call: TRBV2
cdr3_length: 13
j_call: TRBJ1-5
d_call: TRBD1
clone_size: many
cdr3_aa: CASGTGGDQPQHF
cdr3_nt: TGTGCCAGCGGGACAGGTGGTGACCAGCCCCAGCATTTT

v_call: TRBV5-1
cdr3_length: 15
j_call: TRBJ1-1
d_call: -
clone_size: many
cdr3_aa: CASSQDPIGTTEAFF
cdr3_nt: TGCGCCAGCAGCCAAGACCCCATTGGGACCACTGAAGCTTTCTTT

v_call: TRBV6-2/TRBV6-3
cdr3_length: 16
j_call: TRBJ2-7
d_call: TRBD2
clone_size: -
cdr3_aa: CASSYIASGFSYEQYF
cdr3_nt: TGTGCCAGCAGTTATATCGCTAGCGGGTTCTCCTACGAGCAGTACTTC

v_call: TRBV5-1
cdr3_length: 14
j_call: TRBJ2-5
d_call: TRBD1
clone_size: many
cdr3_aa: CASAGTGSTETQYF
cdr3_nt: TGCGCCAGCGCAGGGACAGGGAGTACGGAGACCCAGTACTTC

v_call: TRBV6-5
cdr3_length: 14
j_call: TRBJ2-7
d_call: -
clone_size: few
cdr3_aa: CASSYGRATYEQYF
cdr3_nt: TGTGCCAGCAGTTACGGCAGGGCTACCTACGAGCAGTACTTC

v_call: TRBV12-3/TRBV12-4
cdr3_length: 14
j_call: TRBJ2-5
d_call: -
clone_size: many
cdr3_aa: CASSEFGGAETQYF
cdr3_nt: TGTGCCAGCAGCGAGTTTGGGGGCGCCGAGACCCAGTACTTC

v_call: TRBV7-9
cdr3_length: 15
j_call: TRBJ1-1
d_call: -
clone_size: many
cdr3_aa: CASSSKGYRDQGAFF
cdr3_nt: TGTGCCAGCAGCTCTAAGGGGTACCGGGACCAGGGAGCTTTCTTT

v_call: TRBV10-3
cdr3_length: 16
j_call: TRBJ1-6
d_call: -
clone_size: many
cdr3_aa: CAISESTGRDNSPLHF
cdr3_nt: TGTGCCATCAGTGAGTCGACCGGGAGAGATAATTCACCCCTCCACTTT